A single sample is the source of the 30 T cell receptor beta chains below, sequenced in a study of blood T cell repertoires in COVID-19. Generated by immunoSEQ multiplex PCR, the TCRdb table keeps only in-frame clones and is missing some. The repertoire holds 310,000 or so clones, approximately 88% seen once, with about 9.8% in the top ten. The sequenced sample was PBMCs or T cells enriched from blood (not recorded which). These receptors were taken from a woman in her late teens or twenties who had recovered from COVID-19.

The chain combines TRBV5-5 with TRBJ1-2; tentative D call: TRBD1 (5 bases). CDR1 is SGHKS, CDR2 YYEKEE, per germline (reference sequence). The CDR3 contains 14 residues. The V gene lost 0 bases and the J gene lost 5 bases, with 11 bases spanning the gap. CDR3 DNA sequence: TGTGCCAGCAGCTTGGCAGGGCCTAGATATGGCTACACCTTC. Its protein product is CASSLAGPRYGYTF.

This sequence joins TRBV25-1 and TRBJ1-1; maybe TRBD1 (6 bases). V lost 6 bases and J 4 bases, leaving 18 bases between the germline ends. There are 15 residues in the CDR3. Germline-derived CDR1 and CDR2 are MGHDK and SYGVNS. As DNA, the CDR3 is TGTGCCAGCAGCTCCTCGGACAGTTTGGGCACTGAAGCTTTCTTT. Amino acids: CASSSSDSLGTEAFF.

The chain uses TRBV6-4 and TRBJ2-1; 8 positions match TRBD1. J lost 3 bases, V lost 6 bases, and 7 bases had no gene match. This CDR3 has 15 residues. CDR1 MRHNA and CDR2 SNTAGT come from the germline V gene. CDR3 coding DNA: TGTGCCAGCAGCACCGACAGGGGAAGCTACAATGAGCAGTTCTTC. Its translation is CASSTDRGSYNEQFF.

The genes are TRBV4-3 and TRBJ1-1; D not resolved. Between the trimmed V and J ends, which lost 1 base and 5 bases, there was a span of 14 bases. The CDR3 runs 15 residues. Germline CDR1 reads LGHNA; CDR2 reads YSLEER. The CDR3 is CASSQVPLLRTEAFF. CDR3 bases: TGCGCCAGCAGCCAAGTTCCATTGCTGAGGACTGAAGCTTTCTTT.

V gene TRBV7-3 combines with J gene TRBJ2-5, with unresolved D. The CDR3 is 13 residues long. CDR1 and CDR2 from the germline V gene are SGHTA and FQGTGA. The V and J ends lost 1 base and 1 base respectively, with 4 bases between them. CDR3 nucleotides: TGTGCCAGCAGCTTAATTAGCCAAGAGACCCAGTACTTC. Translated: CASSLISQETQYF.

The chain uses TRBV15 and TRBJ1-1, with D perhaps TRBD1 (6 bases). Deletions cut 6 bases from V and 4 bases from J, with 18 bases between. CDR1 and CDR2 (germline): LNHNV, YYDKDF (reference sequence). This CDR3 spans 15 amino acids. The CDR3, as DNA: TGTGCCACCAGGCGACAGAAGGGGGTGGGCACTGAAGCTTTCTTT. This gives the protein CATRRQKGVGTEAFF.

This clone came up once. The chain carries TRBV19 and TRBJ1-2; D not certain. Germline lookup yields CDR1 LNHDA and CDR2 SQIVND (reference sequence). The CDR3 consists of 14 residues. V was shortened by 5 bases and J by 8 bases, with 18 bases between the two germline ends. The CDR3 spells CASSVGPSSAGYTF. CDR3 nucleotides: TGTGCCAGTAGTGTTGGGCCGTCCTCCGCGGGCTACACCTTC.

Only a few counts were recorded for this clone. The chain employs TRBV7-2 and TRBJ1-5, with D unclear. Germline CDR1 SGHTA, CDR2 FQGNSA. V lost 1 base and J 3 bases, leaving 4 bases between the germline ends. This CDR3 contains 13 residues. This CDR3 reads CASSLGYNQPQHF. For the CDR3, the DNA is TGTGCCAGCAGCTTAGGTTACAATCAGCCCCAGCATTTT.

The chain couples TRBV7-9 to TRBJ1-1; no clear D. CDR1 and CDR2 from the germline V gene are SEHNR and FQNEAQ (reference sequence). The CDR3 has 13 amino acids. V shed 5 bases and J shed 5 bases, with 12 bases lying between them. CDR3 sequence (DNA): TGTGCCAGCAGCGCCTCCGCGATGACTGAAGCTTTCTTT. Protein sequence: CASSASAMTEAFF.

This clone came up once. The rearrangement uses TRBV7-9 and TRBJ1-1; 7 nucleotides agree with TRBD1. CDR3 length: 16 residues. In germline, CDR1 is SEHNR, CDR2 FQNEAQ (reference sequence). V gave up 5 bases and J gave up 1 base; unmatched junction bases: 10. This CDR3 reads CASSPRQGMGNTEAFF. Written as DNA, the CDR3 is TGTGCCAGCAGCCCGCGACAGGGAATGGGGAACACTGAAGCTTTCTTT.

The CDR3 region is CASSDNPQGSNQPQHF. The CDR3 bases are TGCGCCAGCAGTGACAACCCACAGGGGAGCAATCAGCCCCAGCATTTT. The chain uses TRBV10-1 and TRBJ1-5, with TRBD1 matching over 7 bases. V gave up 3 bases and J gave up 1 base; unmatched junction bases: 6. The CDR3 has 16 amino acids. Germline CDR1 reads WNHNN; CDR2 reads SYGVQD (reference sequence).

The V gene is TRBV21-1, the J gene TRBJ1-2; the table names TRBD1, a call not compared with the DNA. TRBV21-1 is designated a pseudogene. The CDR3 covers 16 residues. The CDR3 loop is CASSKIRDRAIYGYTF. The CDR3 bases are TGTGCCAGCAGCAAAATCCGGGACAGGGCAATCTATGGCTACACCTTC.

J is TRBJ1-6 and V is TRBV6-5; D gene unclear. Germline CDR1 and CDR2: MNHEY and SVGAGI. The CDR3 spans 15 residues. Trimming cost V 6 bases and J 2 bases, with 11 bases left between them. The CDR3 protein is CASSPRSPYNSPLHF. The CDR3 coding sequence is TGTGCCAGCAGCCCCAGGTCACCCTATAATTCACCCCTCCACTTT.

The chain is built from TRBV4-3 and TRBJ1-4; maybe TRBD1 (5 bases). This CDR3 is built from 13 residues. Germline V CDR1 and CDR2: LGHNA, YSLEER. The ends were cut back, 0 bases at V and 7 bases at J, with 6 bases in the middle. The chain's CDR3 is CASSQDGGEKLFF. In DNA, the CDR3 is TGCGCCAGCAGCCAAGACGGGGGTGAAAAACTGTTTTTT.

In this sample, this clone turned up once. J is TRBJ2-7 and V is TRBV28; 9 nucleotides agree with TRBD1. V trimming: 7 bases; J trimming: 7 bases; junction bases outside the gene matches: 11. Looked up from germline, CDR1 is MDHEN and CDR2 is SYDVKM. The CDR3 is 14 residues long. As DNA, the CDR3 is TGTGCCAGCATCCGAGACAGGGGGTCGTGGGAGCAGTACTTC. This codes for CASIRDRGSWEQYF.

For this clone: An end of the junction differs from the germline gene, which may be a read error. The chain carries TRBV7-9 and TRBJ2-2, with D perhaps matching TRBD1 (6 bases). The CDR3 has 15 amino acids. Germline V gene lookup returns CDR1 SEHNR and CDR2 FQNEAQ (reference sequence). The CDR3 sequence is CASSLAQGNTAELFF. Written as DNA, the CDR3 is TGTGCCAGCAGCTTAGCACAGGGAAACACCGCGGAGCTGTTTTTT. The full variable domain, rest sourced from reference TRBV7-9 and TRBJ2-2, is DTGVSQNPRHKITKRGQNVTFRCDPISEHNRLYWYRQTLGQGPEFLTYFQNEAQLEKSRLLSDRFSAERPKGSFSTLEIQRTEQGDSAMYLCASSLAQGNTAELFFGEGSRLTVL.

The gene calls are TRBV7-8 and TRBJ1-1; tentative D call: TRBD1 (6 bases). Trimming took off 5 bases at V and 1 base at J, with 14 bases between the two ends. The germline V gene encodes CDR1 SGHVS and CDR2 FQNEAQ. This CDR3 contains 15 residues. CDR3 bases: TGTGCCAGCAGCCCACCGGGACACCCGAACACTGAAGCTTTCTTT. Amino acid sequence: CASSPPGHPNTEAFF.

The chain recombines TRBV28 with TRBJ2-7; D remains ambiguous. Per the germline V gene, CDR1 is MDHEN and CDR2 is SYDVKM. The V and J ends lost 7 bases and 9 bases respectively, with 22 bases between them. The CDR3 has 14 amino acids. This chain's CDR3 is CASTPVGRYIGQYF. CDR3 sequence (DNA): TGTGCCAGCACCCCCGTCGGCAGGTACATAGGGCAGTACTTC.

The rearrangement joins TRBV6-5 to TRBJ2-3; 8 bases line up with TRBD2. In germline, CDR1 is MNHEY, CDR2 SVGAGI. J lost 0 bases, V lost 6 bases, and 5 bases had no gene match. The CDR3 is made up of 15 amino acids. The CDR3 sequence: CASRTTSGSTDTQYF. In DNA, the CDR3 is TGTGCCAGCAGAACTACTAGCGGTAGCACAGATACGCAGTATTTT.

This sequence joins TRBV15 and TRBJ1-3; D remains ambiguous. CDR3 length: 17 residues. Trimming cost V 0 bases and J 0 bases, with 12 bases left between them. Germline V CDR1 and CDR2: LNHNV, YYDKDF (reference sequence). The CDR3 loop is CATSRDFARLSGNTIYF. The DNA of the CDR3 is TGTGCCACCAGCAGAGATTTTGCCAGACTCTCTGGAAACACCATATATTTT.

The chain joins TRBV7-9 to TRBJ1-2; tentative D call: TRBD1 (5 bases). The CDR3 spans 13 residues. The germline gives CDR1 SEHNR, CDR2 FQNEAQ (reference sequence). V lost 0 bases and J 8 bases, leaving 10 bases between the germline ends. This CDR3 is CASSLAGHQGYTF. The CDR3 nucleotides are TGTGCCAGCAGCTTAGCCGGACATCAAGGCTACACCTTC. The whole variable domain, remainder taken from reference TRBV7-9 and TRBJ1-2, is DTGVSQNPRHKITKRGQNVTFRCDPISEHNRLYWYRQTLGQGPEFLTYFQNEAQLEKSRLLSDRFSAERPKGSFSTLEIQRTEQGDSAMYLCASSLAGHQGYTFGSGTRLTVV.

The chain recombines TRBV12-3 or TRBV12-4 with TRBJ1-2; D not resolved. This CDR3 has 13 amino acids. The V end was cut by 3 bases, the J end by 8 bases, with 13 bases between. This chain's CDR3 is CASSLDFRGGYTF. In DNA form, the CDR3 reads TGTGCCAGCAGTTTGGACTTCCGGGGAGGCTACACCTTC.

V usage is TRBV30 and J usage is TRBJ1-2, with 8 positions matching TRBD1. Germline-derived CDR1 and CDR2 are GTSNPN and SVGIG (reference sequence). The CDR3 runs to 15 residues. J was trimmed by 8 bases and V by 2 bases; bases with no gene match: 13. This CDR3 reads CAWSSGVTGVGGYTF. CDR3 nucleotides: TGTGCCTGGAGTTCTGGTGTGACAGGGGTTGGGGGCTACACCTTC.

The V gene is TRBV7-9, the J gene TRBJ1-2; possible D gene TRBD1, 6 bases. The CDR3 length is 18 residues. The V end lost 4 bases, the J end lost 4 bases, and 25 bases lay between the germline ends. CDR1 and CDR2 from the germline V gene are SEHNR and FQNEAQ (reference sequence). The CDR3 loop reads CASSSKPRGVPETYGYTF. CDR3 bases: TGTGCCAGCAGCTCCAAACCCAGGGGAGTACCCGAAACCTATGGCTACACCTTC.

The chain joins TRBV7-2 to TRBJ1-1; D gene unclear. The V gene lost 5 bases and the J gene lost 1 base, with 8 bases spanning the gap. Germline loops: CDR1 SGHTA, CDR2 FQGNSA. This CDR3 contains 13 residues. The CDR3 nucleotides are TGTGCCAGCAGCGAAGCCTGGAACACTGAAGCTTTCTTT. Translating gives CASSEAWNTEAFF.

This chain uses TRBV19 with TRBJ1-5; TRBD1 might be the D (5 bases). The V end was cut by 5 bases, the J end by 13 bases, with 18 bases between. This CDR3 has 13 residues. Germline V gives CDR1 LNHDA, CDR2 SQIVND (reference sequence). CDR3 sequence (DNA): TGTGCCAGTAGTCCGCAACCCCAGGGAGGTCAGCATTTT. Its protein product is CASSPQPQGGQHF.

The chain joins TRBV4-1 to TRBJ1-4, with D maybe TRBD1 (6 bases). Germline assignment: CDR1 MGHRA and CDR2 YSYEKL. This CDR3 comprises 15 residues. V was cut by 4 bases and J by 6 bases, with 15 bases left in between. Here the CDR3 DNA reads TGCGCCAGCAGCCTCGTCTTAAAGGGGGATGAAAAACTGTTTTTT. This sequence encodes CASSLVLKGDEKLFF.

In the case of this clone: This specimen includes other DNA sequences encoding the same CDR3. V gene TRBV30 combines with J gene TRBJ1-5; D is ambiguous. V lost 0 bases and J 4 bases, leaving 7 bases between the germline ends. CDR3 length: 13 residues. CDR1 and CDR2 from the germline V gene are GTSNPN and SVGIG (reference sequence). CDR3 loop: CAWSVQENQPQHF. The CDR3 DNA sequence: TGTGCCTGGAGTGTACAAGAAAATCAGCCCCAGCATTTT.

The gene calls are TRBV7-8 and TRBJ2-5; no reliable D call. Trimming took 1 base from V and 6 from J, leaving 15 bases between them. Germline lookup yields CDR1 SGHVS and CDR2 FQNEAQ. The CDR3 runs 15 residues. The CDR3 sequence: CASSLGGRHLQTQYF. The CDR3 DNA reads TGTGCCAGCAGCTTAGGAGGTCGGCATTTGCAGACCCAGTACTTC.

The chain employs TRBV7-6 and TRBJ1-2; weak D call: TRBD1 (6 bases). CDR1 is SGHVS, CDR2 FNYEAQ, per germline. V was cut by 5 bases and J by 2 bases, with 18 bases left in between. CDR3 size: 16 residues. CDR3 loop: CASSPVGRGINYGYTF. CDR3 coding DNA: TGTGCCAGCAGCCCCGTTGGCAGGGGTATAAACTATGGCTACACCTTC.